This T cell receptor beta chain is drawn from a study of regulatory T cells in long-lasting Graves disease. Time point given: newly diagnosed GD, antithyroid drugs for less than 3 months. PBMC RNA was the source of the TCR library. Recruitment took place at an endocrinology department in Xi'an, China. Arm-PCR of CDR3 regions and iRepertoire HTBI primers were used to build TCR beta libraries. TCRdb re-called the multiplex PCR reads through MiXCR, storing one row per CDR3 protein. The sample lists about 470,000 distinct CDR3 sequences; 15% to 20% were seen once. Germline CDR1 MDHEN, CDR2 SYDVKM. The CDR3 extends over 16 amino acids. V gave up 2 bases and J gave up 1 base; unmatched junction bases: 8. This clonotype has at least ten counts. The sample was also reused in another study, on T cells in Graves' hyperthyroidism and ophthalmopathy. As reported in that work: Diagnosis of hyperthyroidism was new in patients aged 18 to 65, and its duration was under 2 months. The TCR CDR3 was amplified in a first-round RT-PCR using the HTBI primer set.

The V and J genes are TRBV28 and TRBJ2-7; 7 bases match TRBD2. The sequencing here drew on peripheral blood mononuclear cells (PBMCs), taken at new diagnosis, from a patient treated with antithyroid drugs. This TCR derives from a man aged 40-49 years with Graves disease. CDR3: CASSLQSSGTSYEQYF. The CDR3 bases are TGTGCCAGCAGTTTACAGTCTAGCGGAACTTCCTACGAGCAGTACTTC.